This T cell receptor beta chain is from a study of Ad26.COV2.S vaccination and SARS-CoV-2 variants. Treatment specified: approximately 18 received Ad26.COV2.S at low or high dose, single or two shots; about 5 received placebo; per-sample allocation not given. Vaccine and placebo recipients were sampled on day 63 after the first injection. Germline CDR1 reads SGHTA; CDR2 reads FQGTGA. CDR3 length: 13 residues. V was pared by 5 bases and J by 8 bases, with 15 bases between. The assay was immunoSEQ multiplex PCR, and TCRdb's table has in-frame clones only and misses some. Of some 640,000 clones in the sample, approximately 88% were seen once.

The sequenced sample was peripheral blood, obtained in a trial of Ad26.COV2.S vaccine versus placebo. This receptor was identified in a person between 18 and 60 years old who received the Ad26.COV2.S COVID-19 vaccine or a placebo. V and J are TRBV7-3 and TRBJ1-2; D remains unclear. CDR3 residues: CASSLQAGSGYTF. CDR3 DNA: TGTGCCAGCAGCCTCCAGGCGGGGAGCGGCTACACCTTC.